The 9 T cell receptor beta chains reported below all come from one sample, sequenced in a study of post-analysis software for immune sequencing data. Unique molecular identifiers had been added to the TCR beta cDNA libraries. TCRdb recomputed calls from the PCR reads with MiXCR, one row per CDR3 protein. The sample lists approximately 440,000 distinct CDR3 sequences, roughly 45% occurring once. Antigen specificity for these receptors is unknown. General study points: Roughly 5 TRBV segments (TRBV5-6, TRBV5-1 and TRBV20-1 among them) occurred more frequently in patients than in controls.

The sequenced sample consisted of blood. The receptors were gathered from a girl aged 5 to 17 with multiple sclerosis.

The CDR3 DNA is TGCAGTGCTCCGAGCGGGAGTGGGGGATTCGAGCAGTACTTC. This encodes CSAPSGSGGFEQYF. The rearrangement uses TRBV20-1 and TRBJ2-7, with 8 bases matching TRBD2. Germline assignment: CDR1 DFQATT and CDR2 SNEGSKA (reference sequence). The CDR3 runs to 14 residues. J gave up 6 bases and V 5 bases, and 12 bases lay outside the gene matches.

J is TRBJ2-4 and V is TRBV3-1; D is uncertain. The DNA end is more similar to TRBJ2-7, so the J call may be wrong. The V gene's germline CDR1 is LGHDT and CDR2 YNNKEL (reference sequence). The CDR3 is 11 residues long. The CDR3: CASSQQYEQYF. The DNA of the CDR3 is TGTGCCAGCAGCCAGCAGTACGAGCAGTACTTC.

V usage is TRBV15 and J usage is TRBJ2-3; D unresolved. Germline V gene data show CDR1 as LNHNV and CDR2 as YYDKDF (reference sequence). This CDR3 region has 15 residues. V shed 5 bases and J shed 1 base, with 13 bases lying between them. CDR3 nucleotide sequence: TGTGCCACCAGCGACCCGACCACGGGCACAGATACGCAGTATTTT. Protein: CATSDPTTGTDTQYF.

The chain employs TRBV5-1 and TRBJ1-2, with TRBD1 matching over 9 bases. The germline V gene has CDR1 SGHRS and CDR2 YFSETQ. This CDR3 contains 15 residues. V lost 3 bases, J lost 0 bases, and 3 bases stayed unmatched. The CDR3 DNA follows: TGCGCCAGCAGCTCTCGGGACAGGGCTAACTATGGCTACACCTTC. Amino acids: CASSSRDRANYGYTF.

This clonotype has a handful of counts. The chain joins TRBV28 to TRBJ2-7, with D maybe TRBD2 (6 bases). Trimming removed 2 bases at V and 4 bases at J, with 12 bases between. The CDR3 has 14 residues. Per germline, CDR1 MDHEN and CDR2 SYDVKM. DNA of the CDR3: TGTGCCAGCAGTTTAGGAGGGGTTGGGTACGAGCAGTACTTC. Translating it yields CASSLGGVGYEQYF.

This clonotype has a count of ten or more. J is TRBJ2-3 and V is TRBV5-1; possibly TRBD1 or TRBD2 for D (5 bases each). The germline CDR1 and CDR2 sequences are SGHRS and YFSETQ. Trimming pared 4 bases from V and 10 bases from J, leaving 19 bases between. This CDR3 spans 14 amino acids. CDR3 region: CASSPGTSSGSQYF. The CDR3 DNA follows: TGCGCCAGCAGCCCAGGGACCAGTTCAGGATCGCAGTATTTT.

A few counts support this clonotype. The chain couples TRBV20-1 to TRBJ1-2; D is possibly TRBD1 (6 bases). CDR3 length equals 14 residues. V dropped 4 bases and J dropped 4 bases, with 16 bases sitting between them. Looked up from germline, CDR1 is DFQATT and CDR2 is SNEGSKA (reference sequence). The CDR3, as DNA: TGCAGTGCTAAACGGGACCAGGGGCTCTATGGCTACACCTTC. The encoded protein is CSAKRDQGLYGYTF.

This clonotype was seen many times. The chain carries TRBV29-1 and TRBJ2-7, with 10 bases aligning to TRBD1. The CDR3 runs to 15 residues. Germline CDR1 is SQVTM and CDR2 is ANQGSEA. The V segment lost 4 bases and the J segment 6 bases; nucleotides outside the gene matches: 12. The CDR3 reads CSVGMASGQGSEQYF. The DNA for the CDR3 is TGCAGCGTTGGTATGGCATCGGGACAGGGGAGCGAGCAGTACTTC.

A few counts support this clonotype. The chain joins TRBV14 to TRBJ2-5; tentative D call: TRBD1 (6 bases). Germline CDR1 is SGHDN and CDR2 is FVKESK. V was trimmed by 4 bases and J by 2 bases, leaving 11 bases between them. The CDR3 runs to 14 residues. In DNA form, the CDR3 reads TGTGCCAGCAGCCTGGGACATCTACAAGAGACCCAGTACTTC. This codes for CASSLGHLQETQYF.